The 27 T cell receptor beta chains reported below all come from one sample, sequenced in a study of metastatic and nonmetastatic thyroid tumors (TCRdb year 2020). Libraries were made using PCR. The reads were generated on an Illumina HiSeq 4000. The public reads were run again by TCRdb, first through fastp at Q25 and then through MiXCR, and only productive beta chains were kept. This sample is represented by about 22,000 clones; 15% to 20% of them were singletons. Roughly 2.8% of the sample belongs to the ten largest clones. None of the patients had been given any treatment before thyroid surgery. The sequencing sample was made of adjacent normal tissue. The receptors were gathered from a male donor with papillary thyroid cancer or a benign thyroid nodule (not recorded which). Some clones in this sample may be carry-over from other donors' samples.

This CDR3 reads CASSLTKWRSYNEQFF. As DNA, the CDR3 is TGCGCCAGCAGCTTGACTAAGTGGCGCTCCTACAATGAGCAGTTCTTC. J is TRBJ2-1 and V is TRBV5-1; D remains unclear. Germline V CDR1 and CDR2: SGHRS, YFSETQ. The CDR3 contains 16 residues. Between the trimmed V and J ends, which lost 1 base and 0 bases, there was a span of 11 bases.

There are many counts of this clone. The chain is built from TRBV13 and TRBJ2-5; TRBD1 agrees at 9 bases. This CDR3 region has 14 residues. With V trimmed by 4 bases and J by 5 bases, 5 bases remained unmatched. Germline loops: CDR1 PRHDT, CDR2 FYEKMQ (reference sequence). The CDR3 nucleotides are TGTGCCAGCAGCTCGGGACAGGGAGGGGAGACCCAGTACTTC. It translates to CASSSGQGGETQYF. Looking up the rest from reference TRBV13 and TRBJ2-5 gives the full variable domain: AAGVIQSPRHLIKEKRETATLKCYPIPRHDTVYWYQQGPGQDPQFLISFYEKMQSDKGSIPDRFSAQQFSDYHSELNMSSLELGDSALYFCASSSGQGGETQYFGPGTRLLVL.

In its sample, this clone was seen many times. The chain is built from TRBV5-6 and TRBJ1-1, with D perhaps TRBD1 (5 bases). The CDR3 is made up of 12 amino acids. V gave up 2 bases and J gave up 8 bases, with 10 bases separating them. The V gene's germline CDR1 is SGHDT and CDR2 YYEEEE. DNA of the CDR3: TGTGCCAGCAGCTTAGGGACGTTGGAAGCTTTCTTT. It specifies CASSLGTLEAFF. Full variable domain (rest looked up from reference TRBV5-6 and TRBJ1-1): DAGVTQSPTHLIKTRGQQVTLRCSPKSGHDTVSWYQQALGQGPQFIFQYYEEEERQRGNFPDRFSGHQFPNYSSELNVNALLLGDSALYLCASSLGTLEAFFGQGTRLTVV.

This clone was observed many times. The V and J genes are TRBV7-6 and TRBJ2-3; D may be TRBD1 (7 bases). Germline CDR1 is SGHVS and CDR2 is FNYEAQ. The CDR3 consists of 15 residues. The V end lost 2 bases, the J end lost 3 bases, and 12 bases lay between the germline ends. CDR3: CASSLSRGVTDTQYF. Written as DNA, the CDR3 is TGTGCCAGCAGCTTAAGCAGGGGGGTTACAGATACGCAGTATTTT.

In its sample, this clone ranks as medium-sized. The rearrangement uses TRBV6-1 and TRBJ1-5; no clear D. The CDR3 is 12 amino acids. V lost 7 bases and J 2 bases, leaving 6 bases between the germline ends. The germline V gene has CDR1 MNHNS and CDR2 SASEGT. CDR3 nucleotide sequence: TGTGCCAGCACGGAGGGCAATCAGCCCCAGCATTTT. Amino acid sequence: CASTEGNQPQHF.

Many counts were recorded for this clone. The rearrangement joins TRBV7-9 to TRBJ2-1, with no clear D. With 2 bases removed from V and 15 bases from J, the gap between germline ends came to 14 bases. This CDR3 contains 12 residues. Germline CDR1 and CDR2: SEHNR and FQNEAQ (reference sequence). In nucleotides, the CDR3 is TGTGCCAGCAGCTTATTGAGAGTTGGTGTGTTCTTC. Its translation: CASSLLRVGVFF.

This clone was counted many times. The chain has TRBV9 and TRBJ2-1, with 10 nucleotides matching TRBD1. V was clipped by 2 bases and J by 9 bases; unmatched bases: 5. The CDR3 has 14 residues. Per germline, CDR1 SGDLS and CDR2 YYNGEE. The CDR3 spells CASSVGQGKGEQFF. CDR3 sequence (DNA): TGTGCCAGCAGCGTGGGACAGGGGAAGGGTGAGCAGTTCTTC.

Details on this clone: A read error may account for a junction end that differs from germline. The chain is built from TRBV20-1 and TRBJ2-5, with D maybe TRBD2 (5 bases). Germline V gene lookup returns CDR1 DFQATT and CDR2 SNEGSKA (reference sequence). The CDR3 extends over 11 amino acids. The CDR3 loop reads CSAKRAETRYF. CDR3 coding DNA: TGCAGTGCTAAGAGGGCGGAGACCCGGTACTTC.

This clone was seen ten or more times. The J gene is TRBJ2-7, the V gene TRBV14, with D maybe TRBD1 (6 bases). The germline V gene has CDR1 SGHDN and CDR2 FVKESK. CDR3 length: 14 amino acids. The V and J ends lost 3 bases and 6 bases respectively, with 15 bases between them. CDR3 coding DNA: TGTGCCAGCAGCCACCCCGGGACAAGCGGCGAGCAGTACTTC. Protein: CASSHPGTSGEQYF.

This chain connects TRBV9 to TRBJ2-3; D remains ambiguous. Germline loops: CDR1 SGDLS, CDR2 YYNGEE. This CDR3 has 12 amino acids. V dropped 0 bases and J dropped 5 bases, with 4 bases sitting between them. Written as DNA, the CDR3 is TGTGCCAGCAGCGTAGTGTTAGATACGCAGTATTTT. Its protein product is CASSVVLDTQYF.

The V gene is TRBV5-4, the J gene TRBJ2-2; 7 bases fit TRBD2. J gave up 4 bases and V 0 bases, and 3 bases lay outside the gene matches. CDR1 and CDR2 from the germline V gene are SGHNT and YYREEE (reference sequence). The CDR3 is 15 residues long. Here the CDR3 DNA reads TGTGCCAGCAGCTTGGGCGGGAGCCCCACCGGGGAGCTGTTTTTT. Translating gives CASSLGGSPTGELFF.

This clone was seen ten or more times. The chain couples TRBV18 to TRBJ2-1; D may match TRBD1 or TRBD2 (5 bases each). Looked up from germline, CDR1 is KGHSH and CDR2 is LQKENI. The CDR3 covers 17 residues. V shed 2 bases and J shed 1 base, with 15 bases lying between them. The CDR3 bases are TGTGCCAGCTCACCATACTCCGGGACGGATTCCTACAATGAGCAGTTCTTC. Residues: CASSPYSGTDSYNEQFF.

This clone has a handful of counts. The chain couples TRBV6-1 to TRBJ1-1, with 10 bases aligning to TRBD1. Per the germline V gene, CDR1 is MNHNS and CDR2 is SASEGT. V trimming: 5 bases; J trimming: 5 bases; junction bases outside the gene matches: 11. The CDR3 is made up of 16 amino acids. CDR3 sequence reads: CASSPWTGGRGTEAFF. The CDR3 DNA follows: TGTGCCAGCAGTCCATGGACAGGGGGTCGAGGGACTGAAGCTTTCTTT.

J is TRBJ2-7 and V is TRBV30, with 8 bases that match TRBD2. Looked up from germline, CDR1 is GTSNPN and CDR2 is SVGIG (reference sequence). Germline trimming cut 3 bases from V and 7 bases from J; bases unmatched to any gene: 8. The CDR3 has 13 residues. The CDR3 DNA follows: TGTGCCTGGAGAGGCCTAGCGGGCGGAGAGCAGTACTTC. It codes for CAWRGLAGGEQYF.

This clone was recorded at least ten times. V and J are TRBV7-2 and TRBJ2-4, with 8 bases matching TRBD1. Germline CDR1 SGHTA, CDR2 FQGNSA. J was trimmed by 2 bases and V by 5 bases; bases with no gene match: 8. CDR3 length: 16 residues. CDR3 loop: CASSPRTGLTKNIQYF. The CDR3 DNA sequence: TGTGCCAGCAGCCCCCGGACAGGGCTGACCAAAAACATTCAGTACTTC.

The genes are TRBV11-2 and TRBJ2-3; 8 positions match TRBD2. Germline-derived CDR1 and CDR2 are SGHAT and FQNNGV. The length of the CDR3 is 17 residues. J gave up 5 bases and V 5 bases, and 15 bases lay outside the gene matches. The CDR3 spells CASSEPTGGRWGDTQYF. Here the CDR3 DNA reads TGTGCCAGCAGCGAACCCACGGGCGGGAGGTGGGGAGATACGCAGTATTTT.

There are many counts of this clone. The chain links TRBV7-3 to TRBJ1-4, with D perhaps matching TRBD1 (6 bases). This CDR3 comprises 18 residues. V was pared by 8 bases and J by 0 bases, with 22 bases between. Per the germline V gene, CDR1 is SGHTA and CDR2 is FQGTGA. The CDR3: CASGDNGGRKATNEKLFF. The CDR3 DNA is TGTGCCAGCGGTGATAACGGGGGCCGTAAGGCAACTAATGAAAAACTGTTTTTT.

This clone has just a few counts. J is TRBJ2-3 and V is TRBV6-2 or TRBV6-3; D is possibly TRBD2 (6 bases). CDR3 length: 15 residues. The ends were cut back, 4 bases at V and 1 base at J, with 12 bases in the middle. Germline V gene sequence: CDR1 MNHEY, CDR2 SVGEGT. CDR3 loop: CASSLGGIGTDTQYF. The DNA for the CDR3 is TGTGCCAGCAGTTTGGGCGGGATAGGCACAGATACGCAGTATTTT.

Comments on this clone: This could be a read error, since a much larger clone is one nucleotide away. The sample holds other DNA sequences that translate to the same CDR3. The chain joins TRBV19 to TRBJ2-1; 8 nucleotides align to TRBD1. This CDR3 has 15 amino acids. Germline lookup yields CDR1 LNHDA and CDR2 SQIVND (reference sequence). The V gene end was trimmed by 6 bases and the J gene end by 4 bases; junction bases not matched to a gene: 8. The DNA for the CDR3 is TGTGCCAGTAGCCCCGGGACAGGTGCTTACAATGAGCAGTTCTTC. It translates to CASSPGTGAYNEQFF.

This clone was counted many times. The genes are TRBV20-1 and TRBJ2-5; D remains ambiguous. The CDR3 covers 13 residues. With 0 bases removed from V and 6 bases from J, the gap between germline ends came to 11 bases. The germline gives CDR1 DFQATT, CDR2 SNEGSKA (reference sequence). CDR3 sequence (DNA): TGCAGTGCTAGAGATTCCATAAAACAGACCCAGTACTTC. Translated, it gives CSARDSIKQTQYF.

By share of the sample, this clone is medium-sized. The chain joins TRBV20-1 to TRBJ2-7, with D possibly being TRBD1 (5 bases). This CDR3 comprises 15 residues. Trimming took off 0 bases at V and 4 bases at J, with 16 bases between the two ends. Germline V gene sequence: CDR1 DFQATT, CDR2 SNEGSKA (reference sequence). CDR3 DNA: TGCAGTGCTAGAGATGTGGACACCGGCGAGTACGAGCAGTACGTC. Protein sequence: CSARDVDTGEYEQYV.

This clone was picked up one time. The CDR3 does not close with the conserved phenylalanine or tryptophan, likely indicating a read error. This chain connects TRBV30 to TRBJ2-7; D call uncertain. V lost 4 bases to trimming and J lost 7 bases, with 14 bases between them. This CDR3 has 12 residues. The germline V gene encodes CDR1 GTSNPN and CDR2 SVGIG (reference sequence). CDR3 sequence reads: CAWIGPWGEQYS. DNA of the CDR3: TGTGCCTGGATAGGTCCCTGGGGTGAGCAGTACTCC.

This clone was observed a handful of times. The conserved phenylalanine or tryptophan normally closing the CDR3 is absent here, so this likely arose from a read error. The V and J genes are TRBV12-3 or TRBV12-4 and TRBJ1-1; TRBD1 is a possible D gene (6 bases). Trimming cost V 9 bases and J 11 bases, with 25 bases left between them. The CDR3 has 14 residues. The CDR3 spells CASDQGHPLNEAFL. The CDR3 coding sequence is TGTGCCAGTGATCAGGGGCACCCTCTCAATGAGGCTTTCCTT.

In this sample, this clone turned up many times. V is TRBV27 and J is TRBJ2-7; 7 bases are a match to TRBD2. CDR1 and CDR2 (germline): MNHEY, SMNVEV (reference sequence). This CDR3 comprises 12 residues. V trimming: 8 bases; J trimming: 5 bases; junction bases outside the gene matches: 6. The CDR3: CASARGEHEQYV. CDR3 sequence (DNA): TGTGCCAGCGCCCGGGGGGAACACGAGCAGTACGTC.

This clone has a count of ten or more. The rearrangement uses TRBV20-1 and TRBJ2-1; maybe TRBD2 (5 bases). The V end was cut by 8 bases, the J end by 7 bases, with 12 bases between. Germline lookup yields CDR1 DFQATT and CDR2 SNEGSKA (reference sequence). The CDR3 runs 11 residues. The CDR3 here is CSLGGRNEQFF. The CDR3 DNA reads TGCAGTCTAGGAGGTAGAAATGAGCAGTTCTTC.

By share, this clone counts as medium-sized. The chain joins TRBV6-1 to TRBJ2-7; D could derive from TRBD1 or TRBD2 (5 bases each). Trimming removed 5 bases at V and 0 bases at J, with 8 bases between. The CDR3 spans 13 residues. The germline gives CDR1 MNHNS, CDR2 SASEGT. The CDR3 bases are TGTGCCAGCAGTAGGGACCGCTCCTACGAGCAGTACGTC. It yields the protein CASSRDRSYEQYV.

Within the sample, this clone is medium-sized. The chain combines TRBV10-3 with TRBJ1-2, with D hard to call. V lost 2 bases to trimming and J lost 5 bases, with 21 bases between them. This CDR3 region has 17 residues. Germline loops: CDR1 ENHRY, CDR2 SYGVKD. The DNA of the CDR3 is TGTGCCATCAGTGAGGTGTCATACCCTAAGTACCTTTATGGCTACACCTTC. Amino acids: CAISEVSYPKYLYGYTF.